This is a list of T cell receptor beta chains from one sample in a study of response to subunit inactivated influenza vaccine. Using its own MiXCR run on the RT-PCR reads, TCRdb lists one record per CDR3 protein. The sample carries 400,000 to 650,000 distinct CDR3 sequences, approximately 6.9% recorded once. This specimen consisted of PBMCs from blood, obtained around 25 months after vaccination. These receptors all come from a man aged 50 to 69 who received an inactivated influenza vaccine. Both conserved end residues are part of each CDR3. The D gene is left open where the match is weak. The listing skips clone size in some rows; elsewhere it reads once, few, many or a size class.

CSVLRGSGEQYF TGCAGCGTATTAAGGGGATCTGGCGAGCAGTACTTC TRBV29-1 many TRBJ2-7 .
CASSPLSGRAYEQYF TGTGCCAGCAGTCCCCTTAGCGGGAGGGCCTACGAGCAGTACTTC TRBV28 many TRBJ2-7 TRBD2
CAISRTGGLDTQYF TGTGCCATCAGTCGGACAGGGGGCTTGGATACGCAGTATTTT TRBV10-3 few TRBJ2-3 TRBD1
CASSSSVQETQYF TGTGCCAGCAGTTCAAGCGTCCAAGAGACCCAGTACTTC TRBV12-3/TRBV12-4 . TRBJ2-5 .
CASSQDWGQKETQYF TGCGCCAGCAGCCAAGATTGGGGACAGAAAGAGACCCAGTACTTC TRBV4-1 few TRBJ2-5 TRBD1
CSVKPRLNTGELFF TGCAGCGTTAAACCGAGACTCAACACCGGGGAGCTGTTTTTT TRBV29-1 . TRBJ2-2 .
CASSLGGGTGKLEQYF TGTGCCAGCAGCTTAGGAGGGGGGACAGGGAAATTAGAGCAGTACTTC TRBV7-2 few TRBJ2-7 TRBD1
CASSVAPGTGANVLTF TGTGCCAGCAGCGTAGCTCCAGGGACTGGGGCCAACGTCCTGACTTTC TRBV9 few TRBJ2-6 .
CASSLASSGIYEQYF TGTGCCAGCAGCTTAGCGTCGAGCGGGATCTACGAGCAGTACTTC TRBV7-2 many TRBJ2-7 TRBD2
CASSEVGLADALDEQYF TGCGCCAGCAGTGAGGTAGGGCTAGCGGATGCACTTGACGAGCAGTACTTC TRBV10-2 . TRBJ2-7 TRBD2
CASSSRQKNTEAFF TGTGCCAGCAGCTCGAGACAGAAGAACACTGAAGCTTTCTTT TRBV7-9 few TRBJ1-1 .
CASGGVLLADTQYF TGTGCCAGCGGTGGGGTCTTACTCGCAGATACGCAGTATTTT TRBV28 many TRBJ2-3 .
CASSFGRMGNYGYTF TGTGCCAGCAGCTTTGGCCGGATGGGAAACTATGGCTACACCTTC TRBV7-9 . TRBJ1-2 .
CASSLGSGAMGIQYF TGTGCCAGCAGCTTAGGGTCGGGAGCGATGGGCATTCAGTACTTC TRBV7-2 few TRBJ2-4 .
CASSQGTRTSGVAILPNEQFF TGCGCCAGCAGCCAGGGTACTCGGACTAGCGGGGTAGCCATTCTTCCTAATGAGCAGTTCTTC TRBV4-1 . TRBJ2-1 TRBD2
CSASPLTRSYNEQFF TGCAGTGCTAGTCCTTTGACTAGGTCCTACAATGAGCAGTTCTTC TRBV20-1 many TRBJ2-1 .
CASSFGTGRYEQYF TGCGCCAGCAGCTTTGGGACAGGCCGTTACGAGCAGTACTTC TRBV5-1 . TRBJ2-7 TRBD1
CASSSSRGFGGNYGYTF TGTGCCAGCAGTTCCTCCCGGGGATTCGGCGGGAACTATGGCTACACCTTC TRBV6-5 many TRBJ1-2 .
CASSLAGRFDAQHF TGTGCCAGCAGCTTAGCTGGTCGGTTCGACGCCCAGCATTTT TRBV7-2 . TRBJ1-5 .
CASTGTGGHEQYF TGTGCCAGCACCGGGACAGGGGGTCACGAGCAGTACTTC TRBV7-9 . TRBJ2-7 TRBD1
CASRLLWLGNTEAFF TGTGCCAGCAGGCTATTATGGCTCGGAAACACTGAAGCTTTCTTT TRBV28 few TRBJ1-1 .
CASRRHRDSTDTQYF TGTGCCAGCAGACGCCATCGGGACAGCACAGATACGCAGTATTTT TRBV2 . TRBJ2-3 .
CASSLSQGGYEQYF TGTGCCAGCAGCTTATCACAGGGTGGATACGAGCAGTACTTC TRBV7-8 many TRBJ2-7 .
CASETGTGGITEAFF TGTGCCAGCGAAACCGGGACAGGGGGAATCACTGAAGCTTTCTTT TRBV6-1 many TRBJ1-1 TRBD1
CATSRKQETQYF TGTGCCACCAGCAGAAAACAAGAGACCCAGTACTTC TRBV15 many TRBJ2-5 .
CASSQDKAGATDTQYF TGTGCCAGCAGCCAAGATAAAGCGGGGGCGACAGATACGCAGTATTTT TRBV4-2 . TRBJ2-3 TRBD2
CASSPRTGMTDTQYF TGTGCCAGCAGCCCAAGGACAGGGATGACAGATACGCAGTATTTT TRBV7-2 many TRBJ2-3 TRBD1
CASSNQLATSYNEQFF TGTGCCAGCAGTAACCAACTAGCGACCTCCTACAATGAGCAGTTCTTC TRBV7-6 many TRBJ2-1 TRBD2
CASSPEWDTQYF TGCGCCAGCAGTCCTGAGTGGGATACGCAGTATTTT TRBV5-1 . TRBJ2-3 .
CASRRRDTGELFF TGTGCCAGCAGGAGGAGGGACACCGGGGAGCTGTTTTTT TRBV12-3/TRBV12-4 many TRBJ2-2 .
CANGTGHQETQYF TGTGCCAACGGGACAGGACACCAAGAGACCCAGTACTTC TRBV19 few TRBJ2-5 TRBD1
CSAPYGYNEQFF TGCAGTGCCCCATATGGGTACAATGAGCAGTTCTTC TRBV20-1 . TRBJ2-1 .
CASSLTAQANSPLHF TGTGCCAGCAGCTTAACTGCACAGGCTAATTCACCCCTCCACTTT TRBV7-6 . TRBJ1-6 .
CASSLFSGHNQETQYF TGTGCCAGCAGCTTGTTCAGCGGGCACAACCAAGAGACCCAGTACTTC TRBV5-6 few TRBJ2-5 .
CASTPGTGGGAFF TGTGCCAGCACACCCGGGACAGGGGGTGGAGCTTTCTTT TRBV7-2 few TRBJ1-1 TRBD1
CASRRRENTEAFF TGTGCCAGCAGACGTCGGGAGAACACTGAAGCTTTCTTT TRBV6-1 many TRBJ1-1 .
CASTNIDRPNTQYF TGCGCCAGTACGAACATCGACAGACCTAATACGCAGTATTTT TRBV5-1 few TRBJ2-3 .
CSARSRDSKGGYGYTF TGCAGTGCTAGATCCCGGGACTCAAAAGGGGGCTATGGCTACACCTTC TRBV20-1 few TRBJ1-2 .
CASSFWGAINERFF TGTGCCAGCAGTTTCTGGGGGGCAATTAATGAGCGGTTCTTC TRBV27 . TRBJ2-1 .
CASSTYSFSYQQYF TGTGCCAGCTCAACGTATTCATTCTCCTACCAGCAGTACTTC TRBV18 . TRBJ2-7 .
CASSLGAGYSGYTF TGTGCCAGCAGCTTGGGGGCAGGGTATTCTGGCTACACCTTC TRBV5-5 few TRBJ1-2 .
CASSQDLRDSQYF TGTGCCAGCAGCCAAGATCTCCGGGACAGTCAGTACTTC TRBV4-2 . TRBJ2-4 TRBD1
CASSEIIASDTQYF TGTGCCAGCAGTGAAATTATAGCGTCAGATACGCAGTATTTT TRBV2 . TRBJ2-3 .
CASSERTGKMNEQFF TGTGCCAGCAGTGAACGGACAGGGAAGATGAATGAGCAGTTCTTC TRBV6-1 . TRBJ2-1 TRBD1
CASSSPTGKTDTQYF TGTGCCAGCAGTTCACCGACAGGGAAAACAGATACGCAGTATTTT TRBV28 many TRBJ2-3 TRBD1
CASSLTRGQSSYEQYF TGTGCCAGCAGTTTAACCCGGGGGCAAAGCTCCTACGAGCAGTACTTC TRBV12-3/TRBV12-4 few TRBJ2-7 .
CATSEGPAGMNYEQYF TGTGCCACCTCCGAGGGGCCGGCAGGGATGAACTACGAGCAGTACTTC TRBV24-1 many TRBJ2-7 .
CASSPSGREGTEAFF TGTGCCAGCAGCCCAAGTGGTCGGGAGGGCACTGAAGCTTTCTTT TRBV9 . TRBJ1-1 .
CTSSLSGSGFYNEQFF TGTACCAGCAGCTTATCAGGTAGCGGATTCTACAATGAGCAGTTCTTC TRBV7-2 . TRBJ2-1 .
CAWSVSGSSHEQYF TGTGCCTGGAGTGTAAGCGGGAGTTCCCACGAGCAGTACTTC TRBV30 . TRBJ2-7 TRBD2